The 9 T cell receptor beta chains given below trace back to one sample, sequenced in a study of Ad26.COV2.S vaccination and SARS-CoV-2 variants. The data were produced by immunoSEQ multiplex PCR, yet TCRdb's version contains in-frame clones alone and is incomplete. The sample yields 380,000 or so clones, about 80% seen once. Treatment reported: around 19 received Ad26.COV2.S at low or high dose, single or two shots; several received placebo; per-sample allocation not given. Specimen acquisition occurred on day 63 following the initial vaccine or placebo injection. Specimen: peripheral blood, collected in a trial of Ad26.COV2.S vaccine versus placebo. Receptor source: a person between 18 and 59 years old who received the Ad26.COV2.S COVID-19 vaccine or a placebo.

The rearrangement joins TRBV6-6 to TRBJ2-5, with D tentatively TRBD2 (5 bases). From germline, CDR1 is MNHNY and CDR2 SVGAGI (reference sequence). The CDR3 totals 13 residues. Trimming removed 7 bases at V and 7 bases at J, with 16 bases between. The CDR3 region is CASKPGSEGTQYF. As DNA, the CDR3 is TGTGCCAGCAAGCCGGGCTCCGAGGGGACCCAGTACTTC.

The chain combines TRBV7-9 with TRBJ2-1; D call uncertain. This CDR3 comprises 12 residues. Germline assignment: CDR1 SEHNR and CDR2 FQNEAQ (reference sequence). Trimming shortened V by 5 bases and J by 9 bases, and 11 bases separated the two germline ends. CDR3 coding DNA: TGTGCCAGCAGCACCTATAGTAGTGAGCAGTTCTTC. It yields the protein CASSTYSSEQFF. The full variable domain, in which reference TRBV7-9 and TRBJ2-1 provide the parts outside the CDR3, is DTGVSQNPRHKITKRGQNVTFRCDPISEHNRLYWYRQTLGQGPEFLTYFQNEAQLEKSRLLSDRFSAERPKGSFSTLEIQRTEQGDSAMYLCASSTYSSEQFFGPGTRLTVL.

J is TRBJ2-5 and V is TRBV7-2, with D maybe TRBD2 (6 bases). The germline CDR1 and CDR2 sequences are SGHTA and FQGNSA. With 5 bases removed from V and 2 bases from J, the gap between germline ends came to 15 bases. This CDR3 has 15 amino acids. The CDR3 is CASSPGVSPQETQYF. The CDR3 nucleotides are TGTGCCAGCAGCCCGGGAGTAAGCCCGCAAGAGACCCAGTACTTC.

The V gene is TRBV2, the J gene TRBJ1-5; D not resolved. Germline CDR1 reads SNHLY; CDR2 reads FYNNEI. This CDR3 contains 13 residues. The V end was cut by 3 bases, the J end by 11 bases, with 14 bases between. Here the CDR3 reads CASSDSPREAQHF. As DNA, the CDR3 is TGTGCCAGCAGTGATAGTCCGCGAGAGGCCCAGCATTTT. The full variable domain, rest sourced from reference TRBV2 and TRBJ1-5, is EPEVTQTPSHQVTQMGQEVILRCVPISNHLYFYWYRQILGQKVEFLVSFYNNEISEKSEIFDDQFSVERPDGSNFTLKIRSTKLEDSAMYFCASSDSPREAQHFGDGTRLSIL.

The CDR3, as DNA: TGCGCCAGCAGTGATGGACAACTCTACGAGCAGTACTTC. It is translated as CASSDGQLYEQYF. The J gene is TRBJ2-7, the V gene TRBV10-2; D might be TRBD1 (5 bases). Germline V gene data show CDR1 as WSHSY and CDR2 as SAAADI. The CDR3 covers 13 residues. Trimming pared 3 bases from V and 3 bases from J, leaving 9 bases between.

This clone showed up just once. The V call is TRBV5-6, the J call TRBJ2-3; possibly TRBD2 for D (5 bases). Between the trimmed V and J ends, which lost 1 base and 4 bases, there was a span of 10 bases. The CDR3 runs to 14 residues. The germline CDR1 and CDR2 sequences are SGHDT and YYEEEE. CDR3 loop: CASSLYWRADTQYF. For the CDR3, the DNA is TGTGCCAGCAGCTTGTACTGGCGGGCAGATACGCAGTATTTT. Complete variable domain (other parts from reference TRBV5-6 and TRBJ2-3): DAGVTQSPTHLIKTRGQQVTLRCSPKSGHDTVSWYQQALGQGPQFIFQYYEEEERQRGNFPDRFSGHQFPNYSSELNVNALLLGDSALYLCASSLYWRADTQYFGPGTRLTVL.

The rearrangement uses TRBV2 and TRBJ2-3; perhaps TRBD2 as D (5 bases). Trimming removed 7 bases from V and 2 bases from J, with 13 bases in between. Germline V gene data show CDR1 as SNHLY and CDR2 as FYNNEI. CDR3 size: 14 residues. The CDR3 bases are TGTGCCAGCAAACCGCGGGCTGACACAGATACGCAGTATTTT. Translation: CASKPRADTDTQYF.

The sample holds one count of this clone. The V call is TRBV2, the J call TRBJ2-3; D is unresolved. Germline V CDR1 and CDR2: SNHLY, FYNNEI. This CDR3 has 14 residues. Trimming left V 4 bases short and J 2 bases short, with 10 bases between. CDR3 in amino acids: CASSVGRNTDTQYF. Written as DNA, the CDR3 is TGTGCCAGCAGTGTTGGCAGGAACACAGATACGCAGTATTTT.

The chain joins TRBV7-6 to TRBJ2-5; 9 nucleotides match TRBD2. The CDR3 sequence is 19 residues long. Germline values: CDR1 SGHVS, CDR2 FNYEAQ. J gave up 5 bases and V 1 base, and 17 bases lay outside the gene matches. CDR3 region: CASSLVGFLAGHYRETQYF. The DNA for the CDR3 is TGTGCCAGCAGCTTAGTCGGCTTTCTAGCGGGGCACTATAGGGAGACCCAGTACTTC. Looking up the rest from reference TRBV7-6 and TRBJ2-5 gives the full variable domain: GAGVSQSPRYKVTKRGQDVALRCDPISGHVSLYWYRQALGQGPEFLTYFNYEAQQDKSGLPNDRFSAERPEGSISTLTIQRTEQRDSAMYRCASSLVGFLAGHYRETQYFGPGTRLLVL.